The next 23 T cell receptor gamma chains were all read from a single sample in a study of gamma delta lymphoproliferative disorders and STAT genes. TCRdb reprocessed the multiplex PCR reads using CATT. The sample yields roughly 860 gamma-chain clones, over 15% seen once. Genomic DNA from isolated PBMCs served as the sequencing template. Sequencing used blood. Receptors originate from a human donor in good health.

By share, this clone ranks as large. V and J are TRGV3 and TRGJP1. TCRdb records no J gene; here it was assigned by comparing the DNA to germline. The CDR3 runs 16 residues. With V trimmed by 1 base and J by 4 bases, 9 bases remained unmatched. The germline CDR1 and CDR2 sequences are VTNTFY and YDVSTARD (reference sequence). The CDR3 spells CATWDRHSYTGWFKIF. The CDR3 nucleotides are TGTGCCACCTGGGACAGACATTCATACACTGGTTGGTTCAAGATATTT.

This clone rates as large. V usage is TRGV2 and J usage is TRGJP2. The J gene, not given by TCRdb, was assigned here from a germline match of the nucleotide sequence. Germline values: CDR1 EGSNGY, CDR2 YDSYNSKV. The CDR3 sequence is 16 residues long. V dropped 0 bases and J dropped 2; count of bases not matched to a gene: 6. The CDR3, as DNA: TGTGCCACCTGGGACGGGCCGATGAGTAGTGATTGGATCAAGACGTTT. This sequence encodes CATWDGPMSSDWIKTF.

This clone occurred once. No DNA is shown, since the ends of the CDR3 on it are uncertain; the CDR3 is the one TCRdb lists. The V gene call reads TRGV11; no J gene was called. TRGV11 is an ORF; its function is uncertain. The CDR3 spans 17 residues, counting both ends. The CDR3 loop is CTTVPAGLGTYHYKKLF.

In this sample, this clone is medium-sized. The rearrangement uses TRGV2 and TRGJ1 or TRGJ2. The J gene, absent from TCRdb, was called here by matching the DNA to germline. Germline V gene sequence: CDR1 EGSNGY, CDR2 YDSYNSKV. This CDR3 spans 14 amino acids. V was clipped by 2 bases and J by 0 bases; unmatched bases: 4. The CDR3 region has the DNA TGTGCCACCTGGGACGAATCGAATTATTATAAGAAACTCTTT. Residues: CATWDESNYYKKLF.

In its sample, this clone ranks as large. J is TRGJP2 and V is TRGV2. The J gene, absent from TCRdb, was called here by matching the DNA to germline. The germline V gene has CDR1 EGSNGY and CDR2 YDSYNSKV. Unmatched junction bases numbered 4, after V lost 0 bases and J lost 3 bases. The CDR3 totals 15 residues. In DNA form, the CDR3 reads TGTGCCACCTGGGACGGGCCTGGTAGTGATTGGATCAAGACGTTT. Amino acid sequence: CATWDGPGSDWIKTF.

This clone rates as large. The chain has TRGV10 and TRGJ1 or TRGJ2. TCRdb gives no J gene; it was assigned here by matching the DNA to germline. TRGV10 is labeled an ORF, and its function is uncertain. The V and J ends lost 8 bases and 9 bases, in that order; junction bases with no gene match: 17. The CDR3 covers 14 residues. In DNA, the CDR3 is TGTGCTGCGTGGGTATTTAATTTTTCAGTTAAGAAACTCTTT. Its protein is CAAWVFNFSVKKLF.

This clone is large by share. Here the CDR3 DNA reads TGTGCCACCTGGGATAGCCCTTCCCATAAGAAACTCTTT. This gives the protein CATWDSPSHKKLF. V usage is TRGV8 and J usage is TRGJ1 or TRGJ2. TCRdb leaves out the J gene; it was filled in here by matching the DNA to germline. Germline V CDR1 and CDR2: VENAVY, YDSYNSRV. J was trimmed by 8 bases and V by 1 base; bases with no gene match: 8. The CDR3 contains 13 residues.

This clone ranks as large. In the same sample, other DNA sequences code for this CDR3. The chain carries TRGV9 and TRGJ1 or TRGJ2. The J gene comes from matching the DNA to germline here; TCRdb lacks it. CDR1 and CDR2 from the germline V gene are GITISATS and ISYDGTV (reference sequence). V lost 2 bases and J lost 4; bases outside the gene matches: 2. CDR3 length: 12 residues. CDR3 amino acids: CALWEGYYKKLF. CDR3 sequence (DNA): TGTGCCTTGTGGGAGGGATATTATAAGAAACTCTTT.

This clone is medium-sized by share. V and J are TRGV5 and TRGJ1 or TRGJ2. The J gene, not given by TCRdb, was assigned here from a germline match of the nucleotide sequence. The ends lost 3 bases at V and 4 bases at J; junction bases unmatched: 9. The CDR3 consists of 14 residues. Germline V gene lookup returns CDR1 VINAFY and CDR2 YDVSNSKD. This CDR3 is CATWDFSRYYKKLF. CDR3 nucleotide sequence: TGTGCCACCTGGGACTTTTCTCGGTATTATAAGAAACTCTTT.

This clone is judged medium-sized. Written as DNA, the CDR3 is TGTGCCACCTGGGACTATACCACTGGTTGGTTCAAGATATTT. It yields the protein CATWDYTTGWFKIF. The gene calls are TRGV8 and TRGJP1. TCRdb carries no J gene annotation; the J gene was assigned here by matching the DNA with germline. V shed 4 bases, J shed 0 bases, and the junction held 2 bases outside the gene matches. The germline gives CDR1 VENAVY, CDR2 YDSYNSRV. The CDR3 spans 14 residues.

J is TRGJ1 or TRGJ2 and V is TRGV10. As TCRdb names no J gene, one was assigned here on the basis of a DNA match to germline. TRGV10 is filed as an ORF, its function uncertain. The junction had 10 bases not matched to a gene; V was cut back by 8 bases and J by 2 bases. The CDR3 has 14 amino acids. The CDR3 nucleotides are TGTGCTGCGTGGGATTATGAATATTATTATAAGAAACTCTTT. Translated, it gives CAAWDYEYYYKKLF.

This clone is judged medium-sized. This chain connects TRGV3 to TRGJ1 or TRGJ2. TCRdb is silent on the J gene; assignment here came from matching the DNA to germline. V lost 10 bases and J lost 8; bases outside the gene matches: 11. The CDR3 totals 11 residues. The germline V gene has CDR1 VTNTFY and CDR2 YDVSTARD (reference sequence). The CDR3 spells CATWLGHKKLF. The CDR3 DNA follows: TGTGCCACGTGGCTGGGCCATAAGAAACTCTTT.

Concerning this clone: One junction end does not reproduce the germline sequence, and a read error may be involved. This chain uses TRGV10 with TRGJP1. The J gene, absent from TCRdb, was called here by matching the DNA to germline. TRGV10 is classed as an ORF, of uncertain function. CDR3 length: 12 amino acids. CDR3 protein: CAGLSTGWFKIF. Written as DNA, the CDR3 is TGCGCGGGATTATCCACTGGTTGGTTCAAGATATTT.

This clone counts as large (0.1 to 1%). V is TRGV2 and J is TRGJP1. The J gene is not listed in TCRdb, so it was assigned here from a DNA match to germline. The CDR3 contains 13 residues. CDR1 is EGSNGY and CDR2 is YDSYNSKV in the germline V gene. The junction had 5 bases not matched to a gene; V was cut back by 2 bases and J by 8 bases. The CDR3 DNA follows: TGTGCCACCTGGGACGCCCAAGGTTGGTTCAAGATATTT. It specifies CATWDAQGWFKIF.

This clone was counted only a few times. This sequence is one base from a far larger clone and is likely a read error. The DNA is left out, because the CDR3 cannot be placed on it with certainty; the CDR3 is given as TCRdb lists it. TRGV11 is the V gene, and the J gene was not called. TRGV11 carries the ORF label, with uncertain function. From its first to its last residue, the CDR3 has 17 amino acids. The CDR3: CTTVPARLDSVEAFKIF.

This clone was seen only a few times. A far larger clone is a single base away, which makes a read error likely. Different DNA sequences within this sample yield the same CDR3. The CDR3 bases are TGTGCCACCTGGGAGGAACGTGAGAAACTCTTT. Translating it yields CATWEEREKLF. The chain uses TRGV4 and TRGJ1 or TRGJ2. TCRdb leaves out the J gene; it was filled in here by matching the DNA to germline. CDR3 length equals 11 residues. Germline assignment: CDR1 EGSTGY and CDR2 YDSYTSSV. Trimming at V came to 4 bases and at J to 11 bases, leaving 8 bases not matched to a gene.

This clone was observed a handful of times. One end of the junction varies from germline; a read error may be responsible. The chain is built from TRGV10 and TRGJP1. The J gene, not given by TCRdb, was assigned here from a germline match of the nucleotide sequence. TRGV10 is an ORF, with its function uncertain. The CDR3 length is 15 residues. The CDR3 spells CAGLCGDTTGWFKIF. For the CDR3, the DNA is TGCGCGGGATTATGCGGGGATACCACTGGTTGGTTCAAGATATTT.

This clone is judged large (0.1 to 1%). The chain couples TRGV2 to TRGJP1. TCRdb supplies no J gene; here it was assigned by aligning the nucleotide sequence to germline. The CDR3 has 14 amino acids. Germline V gene lookup returns CDR1 EGSNGY and CDR2 YDSYNSKV. With 1 base clipped from V and 4 bases from J, the junction kept 3 bases outside the gene matches. The CDR3, as DNA: TGTGCCACCTGGGACGGACACACTGGTTGGTTCAAGATATTT. This codes for CATWDGHTGWFKIF.

About this clone itself: The TCRdb record carries a much larger clone's protein, which differs from this DNA's translation at residue 5; a read error is the likely cause, and the protein listed here is the DNA translation. This chain joins TRGV3 and TRGJP1. Matching the DNA to germline supplied the J gene, which TCRdb does not give. The CDR3 sequence is 15 residues long. CDR1 and CDR2 (germline): VTNTFY, YDVSTARD (reference sequence). CDR3 in amino acids: CATWGRLVTGWFKIF. In DNA form, the CDR3 reads TGTGCCACCTGGGGCAGGCTGGTCACTGGTTGGTTCAAGATATTT.

To note about this clone: The protein given by TCRdb reflects a much larger clone and differs at residue 9 from this DNA's translation, likely from a read error; the protein shown is the DNA's translation. V gene TRGV3 combines with J gene TRGJP1. Because TCRdb records no J gene, it was assigned here through a match of the DNA to germline. V shed 0 bases, J shed 6 bases, and the junction held 7 bases outside the gene matches. Germline V CDR1 and CDR2: VTNTFY, YDVSTARD (reference sequence). The CDR3 loop spans 15 amino acids. The CDR3 DNA sequence: TGTGCCACCTGGGACAGGCTGGTCCCTGGTTGGTTCAAGATATTT. Encoded protein: CATWDRLVPGWFKIF.

This clone is large by share. The chain recombines TRGV3 with TRGJ1 or TRGJ2. Germline matching of the DNA provided the J gene here, since TCRdb leaves it blank. Germline V gives CDR1 VTNTFY, CDR2 YDVSTARD (reference sequence). V was pared by 0 bases and J by 10 bases, with 3 bases of the junction left unmatched. This CDR3 is 11 amino acids long. This chain's CDR3 is CATWDRPKKLF. In nucleotides, the CDR3 is TGTGCCACCTGGGACAGGCCAAAGAAACTCTTT.

By share, this clone counts as medium-sized (0.01 to 0.1%). V usage is TRGV9 and J usage is TRGJ1 or TRGJ2. The J gene is not listed in TCRdb, so it was assigned here from a DNA match to germline. This CDR3 is 14 amino acids long. The V and J ends lost 1 base and 10 bases, in that order; junction bases with no gene match: 13. Per germline, CDR1 GITISATS and CDR2 ISYDGTV (reference sequence). The CDR3 sequence is CALWEVTLVGKKLF. Here the CDR3 DNA reads TGTGCCTTGTGGGAGGTCACCCTGGTTGGGAAGAAACTCTTT.

By frequency in the sample, this clone is medium-sized. The chain uses TRGV5 and TRGJ1 or TRGJ2. TCRdb offers no J gene call, so here the DNA was matched to germline to obtain one. The CDR3 has 12 amino acids. From germline, CDR1 is VINAFY and CDR2 YDVSNSKD. Trimming cost V 5 bases and J 3 bases; bases outside gene matches: 4. As DNA, the CDR3 is TGTGCCACCTGGGTATCTTATTATAAGAAACTCTTT. Its translation: CATWVSYYKKLF.